This record covers a single T cell receptor beta chain. The data stem from a study of shared clonotypes between healthy human individuals. The junction had 11 bases not matched to a gene; V was cut back by 5 bases and J by 4 bases. The CDR3 extends over 16 amino acids. The germline V gene encodes CDR1 KGHSH and CDR2 LQKENI. The assay was run at deep level. TCRdb's table, derived via immunoSEQ multiplex PCR, lists solely in-frame clones and lacks some. The table lists roughly 2.2 million clones, 85% to 95% of them singletons, with approximately 0.41% in the top ten. Memory CD4+ cells were the fraction left after CD45RA+ naive selection.

The rearrangement uses TRBV18 and TRBJ2-1; 7 bases line up with TRBD2. The sequenced sample was naive CD4+ T cells from PBMCs. Subset specified: CD45RA+ positively selected. This sequence was found in a man younger than 30 in good health. Some clones in this sample may be carry-over from other donors' samples. The CDR3 loop reads CASSRTSSGVYNEQFF. In DNA form, the CDR3 reads TGTGCCAGCTCAAGGACTTCTAGCGGTGTATACAATGAGCAGTTCTTC.